The 22 T cell receptor beta chains reported below all come from one sample, sequenced in a study of blood T cell repertoires in COVID-19 (TCRdb year 2020). The library was obtained by the immunoSEQ multiplex PCR assay. Entries here come from immuneACCESS through TCRdb and include only in-frame sequences with V and J called. Some clones fail to appear in such tables; in the studies checked, an unresolved V gene covers under half of the shortfall, and the cause of the remainder is unknown. The sample records tens of thousands of clones, around 90% of which are singletons. The ten largest clonotypes hold about 3.3% of the sample. Sequencing used peripheral blood. These receptors were obtained from a woman aged 70-85 years with acute or convalescent COVID-19.

J is TRBJ1-3 and V is TRBV5-4, with 10 nucleotides matching TRBD1. Germline loops: CDR1 SGHNT, CDR2 YYREEE (reference sequence). V lost 4 bases and J lost 0; bases outside the gene matches: 7. CDR3 length equals 17 residues. CDR3 DNA sequence: TGTGCCAGCAGCCTAACCGGGACAGGGGTCTCTGGAAACACCATATATTTT. Encoded protein: CASSLTGTGVSGNTIYF.

This chain uses TRBV7-8 with TRBJ1-3; no definite D call. The CDR3 runs to 15 residues. Trimming took 3 bases from V and 0 from J, leaving 9 bases between them. CDR1 and CDR2 from the germline V gene are SGHVS and FQNEAQ. In nucleotides, the CDR3 is TGTGCCAGCAGCTTGTACTTAAGCTCTGGAAACACCATATATTTT. It codes for CASSLYLSSGNTIYF.

Note on this clone: Distinct nucleotide sequences in the sample also encode this CDR3. V and J are TRBV5-1 and TRBJ1-5; 8 bases match TRBD1. Unmatched junction bases numbered 4, after V lost 4 bases and J lost 1 base. Germline lookup yields CDR1 SGHRS and CDR2 YFSETQ. This CDR3 is 15 amino acids long. The CDR3 DNA reads as TGCGCCAGCAGCCTAGGGACAGGCAGCAATCAGCCCCAGCATTTT. Residues: CASSLGTGSNQPQHF.

The chain uses TRBV5-1 and TRBJ2-3; 13 positions match TRBD2. V gave up 4 bases and J gave up 6 bases; unmatched junction bases: 8. The CDR3 spans 16 residues. Germline CDR1 and CDR2: SGHRS and YFSETQ. The CDR3 region is CASSPRTSGGWDTQYF. The CDR3 region has the DNA TGCGCCAGCAGCCCCCGGACTAGCGGGGGCTGGGATACGCAGTATTTT.

The chain carries TRBV27 and TRBJ1-6; 8 positions match TRBD1. This CDR3 is built from 15 residues. CDR1 and CDR2 from the germline V gene are MNHEY and SMNVEV (reference sequence). Trimming took 7 bases from V and 6 from J; bases not matched to a gene: 8. The CDR3 DNA is TGTGCCAGCACTTGGACAGGGAGAAGTAATTCACCCCTCCACTTT. Protein sequence: CASTWTGRSNSPLHF.

The V call is TRBV24-1, the J call TRBJ1-2, with 7 positions matching TRBD1. The CDR3 covers 15 residues. From germline, CDR1 is KGHDR and CDR2 SFDVKD. V trimming: 3 bases; J trimming: 4 bases; junction bases outside the gene matches: 7. The CDR3 DNA reads as TGTGCCACCAGTGATACGAGGGGGCGATTCTATGGCTACACCTTC. Amino acid sequence: CATSDTRGRFYGYTF.

The J gene is TRBJ1-2, the V gene TRBV2; TRBD1 might be the D (6 bases). V was cut by 6 bases and J by 0 bases, with 14 bases left in between. This CDR3 contains 15 residues. Germline assignment: CDR1 SNHLY and CDR2 FYNNEI. The CDR3 here is CASRPGQHPNYGYTF. CDR3 in DNA: TGTGCCAGCAGGCCCGGACAGCACCCTAACTATGGCTACACCTTC.

The V call is TRBV5-1, the J call TRBJ1-4; 10 bases match TRBD1. The CDR3 has 15 amino acids. V lost 2 bases to trimming and J lost 8 bases; unmatched junction nucleotides: 6. Germline V gene lookup returns CDR1 SGHRS and CDR2 YFSETQ. CDR3 region: CASSLGTGAREKLFF. In DNA form, the CDR3 reads TGCGCCAGCAGCTTAGGGACAGGGGCTCGCGAAAAACTGTTTTTT.

This clone has a single count. CDR3 coding DNA: TGCGCCAGCAGCTTGGGCCAGGGGGCAGAGTCACCCCTCCACTTT. Translated, it gives CASSLGQGAESPLHF. The chain recombines TRBV5-1 with TRBJ1-6; the match to TRBD1 covers 8 bases. The V and J ends lost 0 bases and 10 bases, in that order; junction bases with no gene match: 6. Looked up from germline, CDR1 is SGHRS and CDR2 is YFSETQ. CDR3 length equals 15 residues.

The chain uses TRBV28 and TRBJ2-7; 8 positions agree with TRBD1. Trimming at V came to 5 bases and at J to 1 base, leaving 7 bases not matched to a gene. This CDR3 is 15 amino acids long. Germline V gene lookup returns CDR1 MDHEN and CDR2 SYDVKM. CDR3 amino acids: CASSKDRATSYEQYV. The CDR3 DNA sequence: TGTGCCAGCAGTAAGGACAGGGCGACTTCCTACGAGCAGTACGTC.

The V call is TRBV9, the J call TRBJ2-3; 13 bases map to TRBD2. V lost 0 bases, J lost 2 bases, and 15 bases stayed unmatched. CDR3 length: 21 residues. The germline CDR1 and CDR2 sequences are SGDLS and YYNGEE. CDR3 region: CASSVAPGSGTSGVSTDTQYF. The CDR3 bases are TGTGCCAGCAGCGTAGCTCCTGGGTCGGGGACTAGCGGGGTTTCCACAGATACGCAGTATTTT. Using reference TRBV9 and TRBJ2-3 for the parts outside the CDR3, the full variable domain is DSGVTQTPKHLITATGQRVTLRCSPRSGDLSVYWYQQSLDQGLQFLIQYYNGEERAKGNILERFSAQQFPDLHSELNLSSLELGDSALYFCASSVAPGSGTSGVSTDTQYFGPGTRLTVL.

V is TRBV25-1 and J is TRBJ2-2; D remains ambiguous. Per the germline V gene, CDR1 is MGHDK and CDR2 is SYGVNS. V lost 2 bases and J lost 7, with 14 bases in between. The CDR3 runs to 15 residues. Written as DNA, the CDR3 is TGTGCCAGCAGTGAAATATATGTTCCGGGCGGGGAGCTGTTTTTT. Translated, it gives CASSEIYVPGGELFF.

Notes on this clone: Within the sample, other DNA sequences also encode this same CDR3. V gene TRBV3-1 (or the pseudogene TRBV3-2) combines with J gene TRBJ2-5; 7 nucleotides agree with TRBD1. Trimming cost V 3 bases and J 5 bases; bases outside gene matches: 6. The CDR3 is made up of 14 amino acids. The germline CDR1 and CDR2 sequences are LGHDT and YNNKEL (reference sequence). The CDR3 DNA is TGTGCCAGCAGCCAGCGACAGGGCGGCGAGACCCAGTACTTC. This gives the protein CASSQRQGGETQYF.

The chain links TRBV2 to TRBJ2-1; weak D call: TRBD1 (6 bases). Germline CDR1 is SNHLY and CDR2 is FYNNEI. This CDR3 spans 13 amino acids. V was trimmed by 5 bases and J by 7 bases, leaving 12 bases between them. CDR3 sequence (DNA): TGTGCCAGCAGTTTGACAGGATGGAATGAGCAGTTCTTC. The encoded protein is CASSLTGWNEQFF.

The chain joins TRBV2 to TRBJ1-6; 7 bases map to TRBD1. The CDR3 loop spans 14 amino acids. Germline CDR1 reads SNHLY; CDR2 reads FYNNEI. Trimming at V came to 6 bases and at J to 8 bases, leaving 7 bases not matched to a gene. The CDR3 DNA follows: TGTGCCAGCAGAGCGACAGGGATACATTCACCCCTCCACTTT. Its translation is CASRATGIHSPLHF.

The chain joins TRBV7-2 to TRBJ2-2; TRBD2 matches 7 bases. Germline CDR1 reads SGHTA; CDR2 reads FQGNSA. CDR3 length equals 15 residues. Germline trimming cut 2 bases from V and 1 base from J; bases unmatched to any gene: 1. The CDR3 DNA follows: TGTGCCAGCAGCTTACGCGGGGGGAACACCGGGGAGCTGTTTTTT. Its protein is CASSLRGGNTGELFF.

The chain links TRBV4-2 to TRBJ2-7; no definite D call. From germline, CDR1 is LGHNA and CDR2 YNFKEQ. This CDR3 spans 13 amino acids. The V gene lost 0 bases and the J gene lost 6 bases, with 9 bases spanning the gap. The CDR3 DNA reads TGTGCCAGCAGCCAAGAAATTCCCTCCGAGCAGTACTTC. It yields the protein CASSQEIPSEQYF.

This clone was counted between two and nine times. The rearrangement links TRBV29-1 to TRBJ1-3; D unresolved. Germline lookup yields CDR1 SQVTM and CDR2 ANQGSEA. The CDR3 sequence is 12 residues long. The V end lost 4 bases, the J end lost 0 bases, and 4 bases lay between the germline ends. The CDR3 DNA reads as TGCAGCGTTGTAGTCTCTGGAAACACCATATATTTT. This translates into CSVVVSGNTIYF.

This clone has a handful of counts. J is TRBJ1-5 and V is TRBV28, with 7 bases aligning to TRBD1. Germline V gene data show CDR1 as MDHEN and CDR2 as SYDVKM. This CDR3 is 13 amino acids long. Germline trimming cut 6 bases from V and 4 bases from J; bases unmatched to any gene: 3. The CDR3 sequence is CASRTGDNQPQHF. The CDR3, as DNA: TGTGCCAGCAGAACAGGGGATAATCAGCCCCAGCATTTT.

As DNA, the CDR3 is TGTGCCAGCAGTCCACGACGGACAGGGGATCGGACTGAAGCTTTCTTT. It is translated as CASSPRRTGDRTEAFF. V and J are TRBV28 and TRBJ1-1, with TRBD1 identical over 9 bases. V lost 5 bases to trimming and J lost 5 bases; unmatched junction nucleotides: 12. The CDR3 runs to 16 residues. The germline CDR1 and CDR2 sequences are MDHEN and SYDVKM. The variable domain in full, completed from reference TRBV28 and TRBJ1-1, reads DVKVTQSSRYLVKRTGEKVFLECVQDMDHENMFWYRQDPGLGLRLIYFSYDVKMKEKGDIPEGYSVSREKKERFSLILESASTNQTSMYLCASSPRRTGDRTEAFFGQGTRLTVV.

V gene TRBV5-8 combines with J gene TRBJ2-5, with D possibly being TRBD2 (5 bases). V was shortened by 1 base and J by 3 bases, with 13 bases between the two germline ends. This CDR3 has 15 residues. Germline V gene sequence: CDR1 SGHTS, CDR2 YDEGEE. The CDR3 DNA reads TGTGCCAGCAGCTTGCCCCGGGGATTGAAAGAGACCCAGTACTTC. Its translation: CASSLPRGLKETQYF.

This rearrangement joins TRBV28 to TRBJ2-7, with TRBD1 matching 8 bases. Per germline, CDR1 MDHEN and CDR2 SYDVKM. J gave up 6 bases and V 2 bases, and 6 bases lay outside the gene matches. The CDR3 length is 14 residues. CDR3 coding DNA: TGTGCCAGCAGTTTAGCGGGACAGGCACCCGAGCAGTACGTC. Residues: CASSLAGQAPEQYV.